This record looks at one T cell receptor beta chain sequence and its context. In the original workflow: Researchers report that nucleated cell counts were estimated from reference gene primer amplification. Clones were read by immunoSEQ multiplex PCR, and TCRdb kept only the in-frame ones, dropping some. V, J and clone size are taken as reported in that table, and D and trimming were inferred from the DNA itself. Of 60,000 to 70,000 clones listed, 70% to 85% are singletons. The CDR3 runs to 15 residues. V lost 0 bases to trimming and J lost 8 bases, with 14 bases between them. From germline, CDR1 is LNHDA and CDR2 SQIVND (reference sequence). The source of the sample is a study of blood T cell repertoires in COVID-19. Turning to the study itself: The United States, Italy and Spain provided the acute and convalescent COVID-19 samples. PBMCs, B-cell-depleted T cells, or T cells were the source of the cDNA or gDNA that made up the material.

The chain carries TRBV19 and TRBJ1-5; the D is unclear. The clonotype comes from a human donor in a cohort sampled during active COVID-19. Sequencing was done on a sample of peripheral blood. The chain's CDR3 is CASSIDWSRRKPQHF. The CDR3 DNA is TGTGCCAGTAGTATAGACTGGAGTAGGAGGAAGCCCCAGCATTTT. Supplemented by reference TRBV19 and TRBJ1-5, the full variable domain reads DGGITQSPKYLFRKEGQNVTLSCEQNLNHDAMYWYRQDPGQGLRLIYYSQIVNDFQKGDIAEGYSVSREKKESFPLTVTSAQKNPTAFYLCASSIDWSRRKPQHFGDGTRLSIL.